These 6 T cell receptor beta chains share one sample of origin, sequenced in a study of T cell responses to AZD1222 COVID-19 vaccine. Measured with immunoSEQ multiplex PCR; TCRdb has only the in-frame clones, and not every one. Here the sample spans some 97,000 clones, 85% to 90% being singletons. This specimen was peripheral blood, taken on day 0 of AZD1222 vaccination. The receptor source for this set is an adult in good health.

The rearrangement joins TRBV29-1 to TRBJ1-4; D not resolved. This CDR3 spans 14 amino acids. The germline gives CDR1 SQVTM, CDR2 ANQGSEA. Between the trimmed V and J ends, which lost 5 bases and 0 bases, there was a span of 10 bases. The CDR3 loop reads CSVMDQATNEKLFF. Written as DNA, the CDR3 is TGCAGCGTTATGGACCAAGCAACTAATGAAAAACTGTTTTTT.

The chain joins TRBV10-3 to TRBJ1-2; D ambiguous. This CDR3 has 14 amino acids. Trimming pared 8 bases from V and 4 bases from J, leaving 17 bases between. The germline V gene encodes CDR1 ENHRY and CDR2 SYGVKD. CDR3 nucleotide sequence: TGTGCCATCGCCAACCGGGAGGAGCGCTATGGCTACACCTTC. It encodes CAIANREERYGYTF.

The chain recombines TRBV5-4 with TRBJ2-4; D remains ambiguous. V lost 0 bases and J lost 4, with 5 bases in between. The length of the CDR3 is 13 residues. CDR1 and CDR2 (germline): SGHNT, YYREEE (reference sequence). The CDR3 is CASSLGEKNIQYF. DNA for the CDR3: TGTGCCAGCAGCTTGGGGGAAAAAAACATTCAGTACTTC.

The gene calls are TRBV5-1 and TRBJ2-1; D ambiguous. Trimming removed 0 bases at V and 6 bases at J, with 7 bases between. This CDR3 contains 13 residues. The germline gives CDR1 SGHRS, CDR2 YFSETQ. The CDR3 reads CASSLGYPNEQFF. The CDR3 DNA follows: TGCGCCAGCAGCTTGGGCTATCCCAATGAGCAGTTCTTC.

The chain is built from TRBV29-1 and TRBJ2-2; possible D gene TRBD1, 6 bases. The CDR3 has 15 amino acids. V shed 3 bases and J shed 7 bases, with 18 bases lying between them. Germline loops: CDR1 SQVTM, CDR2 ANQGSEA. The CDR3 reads CSVETWGQTLGELFF. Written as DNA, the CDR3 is TGCAGCGTTGAGACGTGGGGGCAGACTCTCGGGGAGCTGTTTTTT.

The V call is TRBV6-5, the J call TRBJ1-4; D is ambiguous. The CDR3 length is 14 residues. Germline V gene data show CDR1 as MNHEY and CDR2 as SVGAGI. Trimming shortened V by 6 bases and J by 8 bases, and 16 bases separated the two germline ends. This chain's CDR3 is CASRPGALGEKLFF. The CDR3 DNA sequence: TGTGCCAGCAGACCAGGAGCTCTGGGAGAAAAACTGTTTTTT.